This T cell receptor (beta chain) comes out of a study of T cells in narcolepsy. Study-level information: Enrolled donors included narcolepsy type 1 or type 2 patients and healthy controls. Overall study results and limits: Comparing one patient's CSF and blood CD4+ clonotypes highlighted HCRT- and TRIB2-specific autoreactive clonotypes. Autoreactive clonotypes reportedly recurred in blood of same and different patients, not controls. Autoreactive clone sequences were missing from some blood memory CD4+ repertoires.

The CDR3 runs 15 residues. Germline trimming cut 6 bases from V and 3 bases from J; bases unmatched to any gene: 11. The germline V gene has CDR1 SGHVS and CDR2 FNYEAQ. To note about this clone: Its antigen is undetermined.

This table comes from immunoSEQ multiplex PCR, and its TCRdb copy is limited to in-frame clones, with some not included. The sample records approximately 31,000 clones, 78% being singletons. This TCR came from a human donor with narcolepsy. The sample consisted of CD45RA- memory CD4+ T cells from PBMCs. The chain combines TRBV7-6 with TRBJ2-7; TRBD2 matches at 7 bases. CDR3 DNA sequence: TGTGCCAGCAGTTGGGGTAGCGGGCTTGGCTACGAGCAGTACTTC. Its protein product is CASSWGSGLGYEQYF.